This TCR beta chain was recovered during a study of cytomegalovirus exposure and HLA in healthy donors. This table comes from immunoSEQ multiplex PCR, and its TCRdb copy is limited to in-frame clones, with some not included. Of a few hundred thousand clones in the sample, 88% were seen once. The CDR3 length is 16 residues. In germline, CDR1 is WNHNN, CDR2 SYGVQD (reference sequence). Trimming took 8 bases from V and 5 from J; bases not matched to a gene: 14. Only one count was recorded for this clone. The sample comprised PBMCs. The rearrangement joins TRBV10-1 to TRBJ2-1; 8 bases align to TRBD2. The sequence was obtained from a woman aged 18-29 years in good health and CMV-seronegative. The chain's CDR3 is CASPSRLAGPNNEQFF. For the CDR3, the DNA is TGCGCCAGCCCCAGTAGGCTAGCGGGCCCTAACAATGAGCAGTTCTTC.